These 5 T cell receptor beta chains originate from one sample sequenced in a study of blood T cell repertoires in COVID-19 (dated by TCRdb to between 2020 and 2021). Receptor libraries were prepared by the immunoSEQ multiplex PCR assay. The source is immuneACCESS, and TCRdb retained only in-frame sequences with V and J called. Part of the clones is not carried over; for the studies checked, unresolved V genes explain less than half of this, and the remainder is unexplained. The sample data list over 50,000 clones, and around 81% of these were observed just once. The ten largest account for 5% to 6% of the sample. The sequencing input was peripheral blood. These TCRs come from a man aged 70 or older with acute or convalescent COVID-19.

This chain connects TRBV7-9 to TRBJ2-7; 8 positions match TRBD1. CDR3 size: 13 residues. J was trimmed by 3 bases and V by 5 bases; bases with no gene match: 3. Germline CDR1 reads SEHNR; CDR2 reads FQNEAQ (reference sequence). The CDR3, as DNA: TGTGCCAGCAGCGACAGGGGACACTACGAGCAGTACTTC. It is translated as CASSDRGHYEQYF.

The sample holds many counts of this clone. The V and J genes are TRBV5-8 and TRBJ1-1; D remains ambiguous. The CDR3 contains 14 residues. Trimming left V 1 base short and J 1 base short, with 8 bases between. Germline CDR1 and CDR2: SGHTS and YDEGEE. The CDR3 nucleotides are TGTGCCAGCAGCTTGTATGCGGGGAACACTGAAGCTTTCTTT. Its protein product is CASSLYAGNTEAFF.

In this sample, this clone turned up a few times. The rearrangement joins TRBV7-8 to TRBJ2-1; TRBD2 aligns across 15 bases. This CDR3 contains 20 residues. The ends lost 5 bases at V and 0 bases at J; junction bases unmatched: 11. Germline-derived CDR1 and CDR2 are SGHVS and FQNEAQ. CDR3 sequence (DNA): TGTGCCAGCAGCAAACCGGGACTAGCGGGGGGAACTAACTCCTACAATGAGCAGTTCTTC. Residues: CASSKPGLAGGTNSYNEQFF. Looking up the rest from reference TRBV7-8 and TRBJ2-1 gives the full variable domain: GAGVSQSPRYKVAKRGQDVALRCDPISGHVSLFWYQQALGQGPEFLTYFQNEAQLDKSGLPSDRFFAERPEGSVSTLKIQRTQQEDSAVYLCASSKPGLAGGTNSYNEQFFGPGTRLTVL.

This chain connects TRBV4-2 to TRBJ2-1; TRBD2 is a possible D gene (5 bases). The germline V and J ends were trimmed by 3 bases and 7 bases, with 13 bases remaining between them. The germline V gene encodes CDR1 LGHNA and CDR2 YNFKEQ. The CDR3 contains 14 residues. The CDR3: CASSQSLEVNEQFF. The CDR3 DNA reads as TGTGCCAGCAGCCAGTCACTAGAAGTGAATGAGCAGTTCTTC.

The rearrangement uses TRBV3-1 (or the pseudogene TRBV3-2) and TRBJ1-1; D remains unclear. The germline V and J ends were trimmed by 6 bases and 7 bases, with 15 bases remaining between them. This CDR3 comprises 13 residues. CDR1 and CDR2 (germline): LGHDT, YNNKEL (reference sequence). The DNA of the CDR3 is TGTGCCAGCAGTCGCCTCTCCGGGGTTGAAGCTTTCTTT. Protein product: CASSRLSGVEAFF.